This T cell receptor (beta chain) was sequenced in a study of blood T cells in healthy people across ages. Study results and caveats: Per-million-T-cell TCR beta diversity fell roughly linearly with age. Expanded clonotype changes were possibly confounded by unknown donor CMV status. Aged donors had fewer naive CD4+ cells and lower diversity than long-lived donors.

A note on this clonotype: Antigen unknown.

Between the trimmed V and J ends, which lost 1 base and 5 bases, there was a span of 6 bases. Germline loops: CDR1 MGHDK, CDR2 SYGVNS. This CDR3 region has 13 residues. The authors ran a second PCR of roughly 6 to 12 cycles using a sample-barcoded 5' primer and a J-beta primer mix. A single record per CDR3 protein comes from TCRdb applying MiXCR to the 5' RACE reads. The sample has some 1.6 million distinct CDR3 sequences; roughly a third are singletons. Every sample had a minimum of 7 million PBMCs isolated. Source material: blood. V and J are TRBV25-1 and TRBJ2-1; no clear D gene. The origin of this receptor is a woman in her 30s in good health. For the CDR3, the DNA is TGTGCCAGCAGTGAATGGATTGACAATGAGCAGTTCTTC. Its translation: CASSEWIDNEQFF.